The 2 T cell receptor beta chains below come from one sample, sequenced in a study of regulatory T cells in long-lasting Graves disease listed by TCRdb under 2021. The sample's time point label, decoded: persistent/refractory GD, antithyroid drugs over 5 years with positive TRAb. For both TCR sequencing and RNA sequencing, RNA was extracted from PBMCs in TRIzol. Library generation was performed with multiplex PCR. Data came from an Illumina HiSeq 4000. To build TCR beta libraries, CDR3 regions were amplified by Arm-PCR using iRepertoire HTBI primers. TCRdb redid the processing of the public reads, applying fastp at Q25 and MiXCR, and retained in-frame beta chains. When rows share a CDR3 protein, they turn into one entry using the most common DNA and genes. Recorded for this sample are a few hundred thousand distinct CDR3 sequences; around 20% of them occurred a single time. The ten largest clones represent approximately 26% of the sample.

The sequenced sample was peripheral blood mononuclear cells (PBMCs), obtained when the disease was refractory, from a patient treated with antithyroid drugs. The origin of the receptors is a female donor with Graves disease.

This clonotype was seen only a few times. The V gene is TRBV7-2, the J gene TRBJ2-5; TRBD1 or TRBD2 may be the D gene (5 bases each). This CDR3 is built from 14 residues. The germline CDR1 and CDR2 sequences are SGHTA and FQGNSA. V was shortened by 4 bases and J by 1 base, with 10 bases between the two germline ends. The CDR3 DNA reads TGTGCCAGCAGCTATCCCGGGACCCAAGAGACCCAGTACTTC. It is translated as CASSYPGTQETQYF.

In this sample, this clonotype turned up many times. The chain is built from TRBV27 and TRBJ2-7; 10 positions match TRBD2. J gave up 2 bases and V 4 bases, and 8 bases lay outside the gene matches. This CDR3 spans 16 amino acids. Germline-derived CDR1 and CDR2 are MNHEY and SMNVEV (reference sequence). Here the CDR3 reads CASSSFELAGAYEQYF. The CDR3 DNA reads TGTGCCAGCAGTTCCTTTGAGCTAGCGGGAGCCTACGAGCAGTACTTC.